These T cell receptor beta chains were read from a single sample in a study of shared clonotypes between healthy human individuals. Clones were sequenced by immunoSEQ multiplex PCR, and TCRdb holds only the in-frame ones, with some missing. The sample consists of roughly 2.5 million clones, 90% to 95% of them appearing once. Sequenced material: naive CD4+ T cells sorted from blood. All receptors come from a young man in good health. CDR3s include the opening cysteine and the closing phenylalanine or tryptophan. A D gene is named only where the DNA matches it firmly. The listing skips clone size in some rows; elsewhere it reads once, few, many or a size class.

V gene: TRBV7-9
clone size: -
D gene: -
J gene: TRBJ2-3
CDR3 DNA: TGTGCCACCACAGGCTGGGCTACGAGCACAGATACGCAGTATTTT
CDR3 protein: CATTGWATSTDTQYF

V gene: TRBV7-2
clone size: -
D gene: -
J gene: TRBJ1-4
CDR3 DNA: TGTGCCAGCAGCTTAGGCCCTTTTACGAGGGGGAGTAATGAAAAACTGTTTTTT
CDR3 protein: CASSLGPFTRGSNEKLFF

V gene: TRBV19
clone size: -
D gene: -
J gene: TRBJ1-2
CDR3 DNA: TGTGCCAGTAGTATCGGACAGATAAACTATGGCTACACCTTC
CDR3 protein: CASSIGQINYGYTF

V gene: TRBV7-8
clone size: -
D gene: -
J gene: TRBJ2-3
CDR3 DNA: TGTGCCAGCAGCTTAGTAGGGGGTCTGACAGATACGCAGTATTTT
CDR3 protein: CASSLVGGLTDTQYF

V gene: TRBV18
clone size: -
D gene: -
J gene: TRBJ1-1
CDR3 DNA: TGTGCCAGCTCACCACCGGTGGGCAGTAACTTGGAAGCTTTCTTT
CDR3 protein: CASSPPVGSNLEAFF

V gene: TRBV7-9
clone size: -
D gene: -
J gene: TRBJ2-3
CDR3 DNA: TGTGCCAGCAGCTTGAATCGGGCCCTCACAGATACGCAGTATTTT
CDR3 protein: CASSLNRALTDTQYF

V gene: TRBV19
clone size: -
D gene: TRBD1
J gene: TRBJ1-6
CDR3 DNA: TGTGCCAGTTCCGACAGGGGTATTGGTAATTCACCCCTCCACTTT
CDR3 protein: CASSDRGIGNSPLHF

V gene: TRBV10-1
clone size: -
D gene: TRBD2
J gene: TRBJ2-3
CDR3 DNA: TGCGCCAGTGCCGCGGGGGACCGGATCCCAGATACGCAGTATTTT
CDR3 protein: CASAAGDRIPDTQYF

V gene: TRBV7-9
clone size: -
D gene: TRBD1
J gene: TRBJ1-4
CDR3 DNA: TGTGCCAGCAGCTTAGTCGGGACAGGGAAGAATGAAAAACTGTTTTTT
CDR3 protein: CASSLVGTGKNEKLFF

V gene: TRBV6-5
clone size: -
D gene: -
J gene: TRBJ2-7
CDR3 DNA: TGTGCCAGCGCCACCAGAAATAGGGAGCACGAGCAGTACTTC
CDR3 protein: CASATRNREHEQYF

V gene: TRBV5-1
clone size: -
D gene: TRBD1
J gene: TRBJ1-1
CDR3 DNA: TGCGCCAGCAGCTTAACAGGGGCGAACACTGAAGCTTTCTTT
CDR3 protein: CASSLTGANTEAFF

V gene: TRBV25-1
clone size: -
D gene: -
J gene: TRBJ2-7
CDR3 DNA: TGTGCCAGCAGTGAGACAGGTCCCTACGAGCAGTACTTC
CDR3 protein: CASSETGPYEQYF

V gene: TRBV5-1
clone size: -
D gene: TRBD1
J gene: TRBJ1-3
CDR3 DNA: TGCGCCAGCAGCTTGGAGACAGGGGTCAAGTCCACCATATATTTT
CDR3 protein: CASSLETGVKSTIYF

V gene: TRBV6-5
clone size: -
D gene: -
J gene: TRBJ1-3
CDR3 DNA: TGTGCCAGCAGTTCCGCTGGAAACACCATATATTTT
CDR3 protein: CASSSAGNTIYF

V gene: TRBV5-1
clone size: once
D gene: -
J gene: TRBJ1-5
CDR3 DNA: TGCGCCAGCAGCTTGGCCGGGGGACAGCCCCAGCATTTT
CDR3 protein: CASSLAGGQPQHF

V gene: TRBV19
clone size: once
D gene: TRBD1
J gene: TRBJ1-2
CDR3 DNA: TGTGCCACCGGGACAGGATTTGATATGGCCTATGGCTACACCTTC
CDR3 protein: CATGTGFDMAYGYTF

V gene: TRBV5-6
clone size: -
D gene: -
J gene: TRBJ1-1
CDR3 DNA: TGTGCCAGCAGCCCTACAGCGAACACTGAAGCTTTCTTT
CDR3 protein: CASSPTANTEAFF

V gene: TRBV7-2
clone size: -
D gene: -
J gene: TRBJ2-2
CDR3 DNA: TGTGCCAGCAACAATAAGGGGGGAACCGGGGAGCTGTTTTTT
CDR3 protein: CASNNKGGTGELFF

V gene: TRBV7-2
clone size: -
D gene: -
J gene: TRBJ1-6
CDR3 DNA: TGTGCCAGCAGCCACTATAATTCACCCCTCCACTTT
CDR3 protein: CASSHYNSPLHF

V gene: TRBV10-1
clone size: -
D gene: -
J gene: TRBJ1-5
CDR3 DNA: TGCGCCAGCAGTGAGAGATTAGGACAGCCCCAGCATTTT
CDR3 protein: CASSERLGQPQHF

V gene: TRBV19
clone size: few
D gene: -
J gene: TRBJ1-5
CDR3 DNA: TGTGCCACTGCGGATCGGAGGACCAATCAGCCCCAGCATTTT
CDR3 protein: CATADRRTNQPQHF

V gene: TRBV6-1
clone size: -
D gene: TRBD1
J gene: TRBJ2-7
CDR3 DNA: TGTGCCAGCAGTGACCCGAAGACGACAGGGGCGTACGAGCAGTACTTC
CDR3 protein: CASSDPKTTGAYEQYF

V gene: TRBV10-3
clone size: -
D gene: -
J gene: TRBJ1-2
CDR3 DNA: TGTGCCACGGGACGGACCGAGGGACATGGCTACACCTTC
CDR3 protein: CATGRTEGHGYTF

V gene: TRBV30
clone size: -
D gene: -
J gene: TRBJ1-5
CDR3 DNA: TGTGCCTGGAGTGGTTCGGGGCAGGGGACTCAGCCCCAGCATTTT
CDR3 protein: CAWSGSGQGTQPQHF

V gene: TRBV19
clone size: -
D gene: TRBD2
J gene: TRBJ2-1
CDR3 DNA: TGTGCCAGTAGACTTCCACCGGGACTAGCGGATTACAATGAGCAGTTCTTC
CDR3 protein: CASRLPPGLADYNEQFF

V gene: TRBV4-2
clone size: -
D gene: -
J gene: TRBJ2-7
CDR3 DNA: TGTGCCAGCAGCCCAGAGATCACCTGGGGAGCTTACGAGCAGTACTTC
CDR3 protein: CASSPEITWGAYEQYF

V gene: TRBV6-5
clone size: -
D gene: -
J gene: TRBJ1-6
CDR3 DNA: TGTGCCAGCAGTTCTACCGCCTATAATTCACCCCTCCACTTT
CDR3 protein: CASSSTAYNSPLHF

V gene: TRBV2
clone size: -
D gene: TRBD1
J gene: TRBJ1-2
CDR3 DNA: TGTGCCAGCGACAGGGCGGTCGCCGGCGGGGGCGCCTTC
CDR3 protein: CASDRAVAGGGAF

V gene: TRBV6-6
clone size: -
D gene: -
J gene: TRBJ1-1
CDR3 DNA: TGTGCCAGCAGCAAGGACACTGAAGCTTTCTTT
CDR3 protein: CASSKDTEAFF

V gene: TRBV30
clone size: -
D gene: TRBD1
J gene: TRBJ1-3
CDR3 DNA: TGTGCCTGGAGGGGGACAGGGACTGGAAACACCATATATTTT
CDR3 protein: CAWRGTGTGNTIYF

V gene: TRBV18
clone size: once
D gene: TRBD1
J gene: TRBJ2-1
CDR3 DNA: TGTGCCAGCTCACCCCCGAAAGGGGGCCTTGACAATGAGCAGTTCTTC
CDR3 protein: CASSPPKGGLDNEQFF

V gene: TRBV15
clone size: -
D gene: -
J gene: TRBJ1-5
CDR3 DNA: TGTGCCACCAGGTTTGGGGAGCTTGCGACGAATCAGCCCCAGCATTTT
CDR3 protein: CATRFGELATNQPQHF

V gene: TRBV20-1
clone size: -
D gene: -
J gene: TRBJ2-7
CDR3 DNA: TGCAGTGCTAGAGGTGCGGACGAGCAGTACTTC
CDR3 protein: CSARGADEQYF

V gene: TRBV2
clone size: -
D gene: -
J gene: TRBJ1-5
CDR3 DNA: TGTGCCAGCAGTGATTGGGGTGTGGAGGCCCAGCATTTT
CDR3 protein: CASSDWGVEAQHF

V gene: TRBV7-2
clone size: -
D gene: -
J gene: TRBJ2-1
CDR3 DNA: TGTGCCAGCAGCTTGTCTGCAGACCTCATGAATGAGCAGTTCTTC
CDR3 protein: CASSLSADLMNEQFF

V gene: TRBV28
clone size: once
D gene: -
J gene: TRBJ1-2
CDR3 DNA: TGTGCCAGCAGCCCTGATATCTTTGGCTACACCTTC
CDR3 protein: CASSPDIFGYTF

V gene: TRBV6-1
clone size: -
D gene: -
J gene: TRBJ1-5
CDR3 DNA: TGTGCCAGCAGTGCCCAGGGGTATCAGCCCCAGCATTTT
CDR3 protein: CASSAQGYQPQHF

V gene: TRBV28
clone size: once
D gene: -
J gene: TRBJ1-4
CDR3 DNA: TGTGCCAGCAGGCTATCCGGCCTCGGGGAAAAACTGTTTTTT
CDR3 protein: CASRLSGLGEKLFF

V gene: TRBV6-5
clone size: -
D gene: -
J gene: TRBJ1-3
CDR3 DNA: TGTGCCAGCAGCCCGGACAGCTCTGGAAACACCATATATTTT
CDR3 protein: CASSPDSSGNTIYF

V gene: TRBV19
clone size: -
D gene: TRBD1
J gene: TRBJ1-2
CDR3 DNA: TGTGCCAGTAGTATAGTAGTCGGGACAGGGGGATCAATGCGGTATGGCTACACCTTC
CDR3 protein: CASSIVVGTGGSMRYGYTF

V gene: TRBV19
clone size: -
D gene: -
J gene: TRBJ2-2
CDR3 DNA: TGTGCCAGTTTCTCGGACAGGAACACCGGGGAGCTGTTTTTT
CDR3 protein: CASFSDRNTGELFF

V gene: TRBV7-6
clone size: once
D gene: -
J gene: TRBJ2-5
CDR3 DNA: TGTGCCAGCAGCTTAGGGGGGGCCCGCCAAGAGACCCAGTACTTC
CDR3 protein: CASSLGGARQETQYF

V gene: TRBV6-5
clone size: -
D gene: TRBD2
J gene: TRBJ2-1
CDR3 DNA: TGTGCCAGCAGTTACGACCTAGCGGACCACAATGAGCAGTTCTTC
CDR3 protein: CASSYDLADHNEQFF

V gene: TRBV5-8
clone size: -
D gene: -
J gene: TRBJ1-1
CDR3 DNA: TGTGCCAGCAGCCGGGACGGGAACAAGAACACTGAAGCTTTCTTT
CDR3 protein: CASSRDGNKNTEAFF

V gene: TRBV10-1
clone size: -
D gene: -
J gene: TRBJ2-5
CDR3 DNA: TGCGCCAGCAGTGAGTCGAAAGGGAGAGGGACCCAGTACTTC
CDR3 protein: CASSESKGRGTQYF